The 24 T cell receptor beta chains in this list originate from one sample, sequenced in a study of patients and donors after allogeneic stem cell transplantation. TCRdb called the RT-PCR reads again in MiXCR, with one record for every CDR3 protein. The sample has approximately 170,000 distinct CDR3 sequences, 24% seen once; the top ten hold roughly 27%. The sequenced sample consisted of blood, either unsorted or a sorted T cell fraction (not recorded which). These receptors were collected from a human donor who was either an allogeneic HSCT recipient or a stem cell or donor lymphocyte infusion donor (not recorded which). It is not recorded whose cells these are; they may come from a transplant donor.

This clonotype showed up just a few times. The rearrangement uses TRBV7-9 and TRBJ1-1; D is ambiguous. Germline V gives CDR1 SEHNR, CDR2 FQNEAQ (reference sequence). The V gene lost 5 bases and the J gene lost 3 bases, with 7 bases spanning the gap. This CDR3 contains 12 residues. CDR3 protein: CASSPVDTEAFF. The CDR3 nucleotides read TGTGCCAGCAGCCCCGTCGACACTGAAGCTTTCTTT.

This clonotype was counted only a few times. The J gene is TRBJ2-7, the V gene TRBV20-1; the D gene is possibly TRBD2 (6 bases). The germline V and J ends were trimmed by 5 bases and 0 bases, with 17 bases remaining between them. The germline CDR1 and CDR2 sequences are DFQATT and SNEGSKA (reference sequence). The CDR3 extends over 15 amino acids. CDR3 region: CSAGGPGYLSYEQYF. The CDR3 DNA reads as TGCAGTGCTGGAGGGCCCGGCTACCTCTCCTACGAGCAGTACTTC.

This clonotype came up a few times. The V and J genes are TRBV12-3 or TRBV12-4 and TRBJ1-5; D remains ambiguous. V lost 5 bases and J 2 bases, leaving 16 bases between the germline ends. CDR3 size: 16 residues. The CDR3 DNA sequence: TGTGCCAGCAGTGTTTATTCGGTATCTGGCAATCAGCCCCAGCATTTT. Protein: CASSVYSVSGNQPQHF.

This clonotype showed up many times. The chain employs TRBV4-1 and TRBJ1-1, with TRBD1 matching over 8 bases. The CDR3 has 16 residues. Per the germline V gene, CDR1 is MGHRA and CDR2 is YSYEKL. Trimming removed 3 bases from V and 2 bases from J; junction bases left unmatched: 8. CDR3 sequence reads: CASSQRTGSGNTEAFF. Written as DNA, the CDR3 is TGCGCCAGCAGCCAGAGGACAGGGAGCGGAAACACTGAAGCTTTCTTT.

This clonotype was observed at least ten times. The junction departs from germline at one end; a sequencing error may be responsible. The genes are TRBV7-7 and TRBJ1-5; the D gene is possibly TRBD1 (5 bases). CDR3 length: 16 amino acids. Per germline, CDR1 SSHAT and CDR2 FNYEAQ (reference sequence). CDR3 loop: CASSKRDFGRNQPQHF. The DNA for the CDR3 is TGTGCTAGCAGCAAGAGGGACTTTGGTCGCAATCAGCCCCAGCATTTT. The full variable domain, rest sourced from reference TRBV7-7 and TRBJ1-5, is GAGVSQSPRYKVTKRGQDVTLRCDPISSHATLYWYQQALGQGPEFLTYFNYEAQPDKSGLPSDRFSAERPEGSISTLTIQRTEQRDSAMYRCASSKRDFGRNQPQHFGDGTRLSIL.

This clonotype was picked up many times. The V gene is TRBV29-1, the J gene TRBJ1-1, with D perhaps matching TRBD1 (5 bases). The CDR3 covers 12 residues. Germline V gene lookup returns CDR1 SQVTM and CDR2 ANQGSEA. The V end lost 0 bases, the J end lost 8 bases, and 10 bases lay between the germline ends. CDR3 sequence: CSVEDVGEEAFF. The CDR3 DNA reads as TGCAGCGTTGAAGATGTGGGGGAAGAAGCTTTCTTT. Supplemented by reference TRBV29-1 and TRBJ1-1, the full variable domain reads SAVISQKPSRDICQRGTSLTIQCQVDSQVTMMFWYRQQPGQSLTLIATANQGSEATYESGFVIDKFPISRPNLTFSTLTVSNMSPEDSSIYLCSVEDVGEEAFFGQGTRLTVV.

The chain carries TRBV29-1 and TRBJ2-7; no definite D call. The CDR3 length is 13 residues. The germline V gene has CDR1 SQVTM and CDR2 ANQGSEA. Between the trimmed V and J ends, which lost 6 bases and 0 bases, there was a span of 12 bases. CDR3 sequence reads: CSVRVGSSYEQYF. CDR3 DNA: TGCAGCGTAAGGGTGGGAAGCTCCTACGAGCAGTACTTC.

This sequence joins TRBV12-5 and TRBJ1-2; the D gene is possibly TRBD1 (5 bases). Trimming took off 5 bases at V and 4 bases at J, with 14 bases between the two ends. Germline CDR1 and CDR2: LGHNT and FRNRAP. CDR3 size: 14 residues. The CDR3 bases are TGTGCTAGTGGTCCTCCGACAGCTTCCTATGGCTACACCTTC. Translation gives CASGPPTASYGYTF.

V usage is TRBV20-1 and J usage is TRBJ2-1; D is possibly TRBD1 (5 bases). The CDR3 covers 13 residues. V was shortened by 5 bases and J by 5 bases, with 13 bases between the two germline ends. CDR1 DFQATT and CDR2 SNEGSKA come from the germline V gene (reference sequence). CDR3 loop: CSAADSLNNEQFF. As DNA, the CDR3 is TGCAGTGCTGCTGACAGCCTCAACAATGAGCAGTTCTTC.

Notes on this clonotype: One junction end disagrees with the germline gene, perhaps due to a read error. In DNA form, the CDR3 reads TGCAGCGTTGGATTGGGCTCCCACGAGCAGTACTTC. Residues: CSVGLGSHEQYF. The chain couples TRBV29-1 to TRBJ2-7; D uncertain. The germline V gene has CDR1 SQVTM and CDR2 ANQGSEA. This CDR3 is 12 amino acids long.

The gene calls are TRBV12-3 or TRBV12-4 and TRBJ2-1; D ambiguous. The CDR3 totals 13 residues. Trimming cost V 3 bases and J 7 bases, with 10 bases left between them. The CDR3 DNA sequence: TGTGCCAGCAGTTTTCGTGAGAGAAATGAGCAGTTCTTC. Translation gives CASSFRERNEQFF.

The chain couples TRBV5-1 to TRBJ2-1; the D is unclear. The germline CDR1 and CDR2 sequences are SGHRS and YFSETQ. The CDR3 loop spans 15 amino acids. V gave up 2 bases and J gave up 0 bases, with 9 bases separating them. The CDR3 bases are TGCGCCAGCAGCTTCCATGCCCGCTCCTACAATGAGCAGTTCTTC. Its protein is CASSFHARSYNEQFF.

The CDR3 here is CASSATGAPLGAFF. CDR3 coding DNA: TGCGCCAGCAGCGCAACAGGGGCCCCCCTTGGGGCTTTCTTT. The chain links TRBV5-1 to TRBJ1-1; 7 bases map to TRBD1. Trimming cost V 4 bases and J 11 bases; bases outside gene matches: 14. Germline V CDR1 and CDR2: SGHRS, YFSETQ. CDR3 length equals 14 residues.

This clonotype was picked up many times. CDR3: CASSRDLYGYTF. DNA of the CDR3: TGTGCCAGCAGCCGGGACCTTTATGGCTACACCTTC. The chain carries TRBV11-2 and TRBJ1-2; the D gene is possibly TRBD1 (5 bases). The CDR3 is 12 amino acids. Germline CDR1 reads SGHAT; CDR2 reads FQNNGV. V shed 5 bases and J shed 5 bases, with 9 bases lying between them.

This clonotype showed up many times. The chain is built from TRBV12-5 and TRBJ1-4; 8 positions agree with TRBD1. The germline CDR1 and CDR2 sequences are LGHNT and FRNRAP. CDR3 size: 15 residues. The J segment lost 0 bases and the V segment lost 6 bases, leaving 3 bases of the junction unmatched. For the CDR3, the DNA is TGTGCTAGTGGACGCAGGGGGCCAACTAATGAAAAACTGTTTTTT. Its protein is CASGRRGPTNEKLFF.

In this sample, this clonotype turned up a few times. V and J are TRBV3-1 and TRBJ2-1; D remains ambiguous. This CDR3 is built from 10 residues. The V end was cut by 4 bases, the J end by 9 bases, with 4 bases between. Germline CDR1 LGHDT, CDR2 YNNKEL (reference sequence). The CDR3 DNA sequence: TGTGCCAGCAGCCCGAGTGAGCAGTTCTTC. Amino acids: CASSPSEQFF.

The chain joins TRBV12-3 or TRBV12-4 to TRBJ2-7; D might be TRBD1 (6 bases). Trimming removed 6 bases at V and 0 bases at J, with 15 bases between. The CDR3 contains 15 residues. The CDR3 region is CASSPRDTSSYEQYF. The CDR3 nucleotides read TGTGCCAGCAGCCCCCGGGACACGAGCTCCTACGAGCAGTACTTC.

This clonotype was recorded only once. The CDR3: CSVEDPTGMNTEAFF. CDR3 DNA: TGCAGCGTTGAAGACCCGACAGGGATGAACACTGAAGCTTTCTTT. The chain links TRBV29-1 to TRBJ1-1, with 7 positions matching TRBD1. The CDR3 has 15 residues. Trimming cost V 0 bases and J 0 bases; bases outside gene matches: 4. In germline, CDR1 is SQVTM, CDR2 ANQGSEA.

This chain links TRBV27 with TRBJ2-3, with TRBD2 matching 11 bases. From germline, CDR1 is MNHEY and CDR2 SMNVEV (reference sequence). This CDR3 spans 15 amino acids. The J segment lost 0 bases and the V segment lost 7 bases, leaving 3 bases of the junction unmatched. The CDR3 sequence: CASTWTSGSTDTQYF. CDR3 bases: TGTGCCAGCACCTGGACTAGCGGGAGCACAGATACGCAGTATTTT.

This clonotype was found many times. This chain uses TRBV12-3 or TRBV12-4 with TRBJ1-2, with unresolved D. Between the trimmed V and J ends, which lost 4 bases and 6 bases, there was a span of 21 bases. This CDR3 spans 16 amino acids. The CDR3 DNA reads TGTGCCAGCAGTTGGGGAGTGGGGAAACTCGGGGATGGCTACACCTTC. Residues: CASSWGVGKLGDGYTF.

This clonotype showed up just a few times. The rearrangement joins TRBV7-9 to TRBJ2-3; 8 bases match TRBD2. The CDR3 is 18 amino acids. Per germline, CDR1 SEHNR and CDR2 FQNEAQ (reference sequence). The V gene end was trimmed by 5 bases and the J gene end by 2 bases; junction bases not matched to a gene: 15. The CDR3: CASSHPLQRGFLTDTQYF. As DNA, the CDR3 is TGTGCCAGCAGCCACCCCCTACAGCGGGGGTTTCTCACAGATACGCAGTATTTT.

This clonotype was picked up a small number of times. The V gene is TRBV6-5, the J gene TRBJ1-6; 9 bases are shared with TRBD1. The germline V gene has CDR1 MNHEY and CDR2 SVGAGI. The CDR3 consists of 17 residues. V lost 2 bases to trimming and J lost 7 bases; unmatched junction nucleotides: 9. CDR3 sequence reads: CASSYKGTGTPNSPLHF. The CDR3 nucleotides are TGTGCCAGCAGTTACAAGGGGACAGGGACTCCCAATTCACCCCTCCACTTT.

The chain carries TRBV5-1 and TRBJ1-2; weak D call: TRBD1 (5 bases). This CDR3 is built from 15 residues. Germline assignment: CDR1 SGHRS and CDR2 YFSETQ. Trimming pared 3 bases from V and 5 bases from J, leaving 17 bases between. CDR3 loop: CASSSGGTNRYGYTF. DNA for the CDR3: TGCGCCAGCAGCTCTGGAGGGACGAATAGGTATGGCTACACCTTC.

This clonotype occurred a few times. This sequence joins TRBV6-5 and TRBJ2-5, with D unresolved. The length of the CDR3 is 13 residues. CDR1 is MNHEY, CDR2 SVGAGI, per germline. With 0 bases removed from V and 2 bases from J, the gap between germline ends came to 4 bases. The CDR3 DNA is TGTGCCAGCAGTTACTCGGGGCAAGAGACCCAGTACTTC. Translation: CASSYSGQETQYF.